The 25 T cell receptor beta chains listed next were all sequenced from one sample in a study of blood T cell repertoires in COVID-19. TCRdb's table, derived via immunoSEQ multiplex PCR, lists solely in-frame clones and lacks some. Of about 270,000 clones in the sample, 90% are singletons; the top ten hold roughly 4.3%. The sequenced sample was PBMCs or T cells enriched from blood (not recorded which). The origin of the receptors is a woman in her twenties or thirties with acute COVID-19.

The V and J genes are TRBV5-1 and TRBJ1-2, with TRBD1 matching over 10 bases. This CDR3 comprises 14 residues. The trim removed 4 bases at V and 7 bases at J, leaving 7 bases unmatched. The germline V gene has CDR1 SGHRS and CDR2 YFSETQ. CDR3 in amino acids: CASSRDRGGVGYTF. CDR3 nucleotide sequence: TGCGCCAGCAGCCGGGACAGGGGCGGTGTTGGCTACACCTTC.

The genes are TRBV6-5 and TRBJ2-1; 7 nucleotides agree with TRBD2. CDR3 length equals 13 residues. V was clipped by 7 bases and J by 9 bases; unmatched bases: 9. The V gene's germline CDR1 is MNHEY and CDR2 SVGAGI. DNA for the CDR3: TGTGCCAGCACAGGACTAGACGGGAGTGAGCAGTTCTTC. This sequence encodes CASTGLDGSEQFF.

The chain uses TRBV10-3 and TRBJ2-3; 15 nucleotides align to TRBD2. The CDR3 covers 18 residues. Germline V gene sequence: CDR1 ENHRY, CDR2 SYGVKD. V was clipped by 3 bases and J by 2 bases; unmatched bases: 6. DNA of the CDR3: TGTGCCATCAGTGATAGGGGACTAGCGGGAGGCTACACAGATACGCAGTATTTT. This codes for CAISDRGLAGGYTDTQYF.

The CDR3 region is CASSLGTSGTGAGNTIYF. CDR3 sequence (DNA): TGTGCCAGCAGCTTAGGAACCTCCGGGACAGGGGCAGGAAACACCATATATTTT. The chain carries TRBV7-6 and TRBJ1-3; 10 bases agree with TRBD1. Germline CDR1 reads SGHVS; CDR2 reads FNYEAQ. The V and J ends lost 1 base and 4 bases, in that order; junction bases with no gene match: 10. CDR3 size: 18 residues.

Remarks on this clone: The germline gene is not matched at one end of the junction; a read error may be the cause. V gene TRBV6-1 combines with J gene TRBJ2-1, with 11 positions matching TRBD1. The CDR3 is made up of 14 amino acids. Germline lookup yields CDR1 MNHNS and CDR2 SASEGT. The CDR3 coding sequence is TGTGCCAGCAGTGAAACGGGACAGGGGGGAGTCGAGATCTTC. Translated, it gives CASSETGQGGVEIF.

This chain uses TRBV20-1 with TRBJ2-1, with 7 bases that match TRBD2. V dropped 3 bases and J dropped 0; count of bases not matched to a gene: 5. CDR1 and CDR2 from the germline V gene are DFQATT and SNEGSKA (reference sequence). The CDR3 is 15 residues long. The CDR3 nucleotides are TGCAGTGCTAGTCGGGGCGGGAGCTCCTACAATGAGCAGTTCTTC. Its translation: CSASRGGSSYNEQFF.

V usage is TRBV7-3 and J usage is TRBJ2-3; possibly TRBD1 for D (5 bases). This CDR3 is 13 amino acids long. Trimming took 3 bases from V and 1 from J, leaving 5 bases between them. Germline V gives CDR1 SGHTA, CDR2 FQGTGA. The CDR3 region is CASSLGRTDTQYF. CDR3 nucleotides: TGTGCCAGCAGCTTGGGGCGCACAGATACGCAGTATTTT.

The chain has TRBV18 and TRBJ2-7; maybe TRBD2 (5 bases). CDR1 and CDR2 (germline): KGHSH, LQKENI. The CDR3 loop spans 14 amino acids. V shed 8 bases and J shed 5 bases, with 19 bases lying between them. CDR3 residues: CASAKTSGRDEQYF. CDR3 nucleotide sequence: TGTGCCAGCGCGAAAACCAGCGGTCGGGACGAGCAGTACTTC.

The rearrangement links TRBV5-1 to TRBJ2-1; TRBD2 matches at 8 bases. CDR3 size: 16 residues. Germline CDR1 reads SGHRS; CDR2 reads YFSETQ. Trimming at V came to 0 bases and at J to 7 bases, leaving 9 bases not matched to a gene. CDR3 region: CASSLASGGVFNEQFF. In DNA, the CDR3 is TGCGCCAGCAGCTTGGCGTCGGGAGGGGTATTTAATGAGCAGTTCTTC.

This clone is a singleton in its sample. CDR3 sequence: CASSPQQGNEQFF. CDR3 bases: TGTGCCAGCTCACCCCAACAGGGGAATGAGCAGTTCTTC. The chain carries TRBV18 and TRBJ2-1; TRBD1 agrees at 7 bases. This CDR3 contains 13 residues. V lost 3 bases, J lost 7 bases, and 3 bases stayed unmatched. Germline V lookup: CDR1 KGHSH, CDR2 LQKENI.

CDR3 region: CASSLARPSGADTQYF. CDR3 nucleotides: TGTGCCAGCAGCTTAGCGCGCCCTAGCGGGGCAGATACGCAGTATTTT. J is TRBJ2-3 and V is TRBV11-1, with 9 bases aligning to TRBD2. V was clipped by 0 bases and J by 4 bases; unmatched bases: 5. This CDR3 contains 16 residues. CDR1 and CDR2 from the germline V gene are SGHAT and FQDESV (reference sequence).

This clone was seen just once. The genes are TRBV4-1 and TRBJ2-1, with D possibly matching TRBD1 (6 bases). With 5 bases removed from V and 6 bases from J, the gap between germline ends came to 11 bases. Germline V gene data show CDR1 as MGHRA and CDR2 as YSYEKL. This CDR3 has 13 residues. The CDR3 nucleotides read TGCGCCAGCAGCTACAGGGATGGCAATGAGCAGTTCTTC. Translated: CASSYRDGNEQFF.

This chain connects TRBV19 to TRBJ2-5; D uncertain. CDR1 and CDR2 from the germline V gene are LNHDA and SQIVND (reference sequence). The CDR3 is 10 residues long. CDR3 protein: CVKEQETQYF. Written as DNA, the CDR3 is TGTGTCAAGGAGCAAGAGACCCAGTACTTC.

The chain employs TRBV28 and TRBJ1-2; D is unclear. Deletions cut 6 bases from V and 4 bases from J, with 9 bases between. This CDR3 spans 12 amino acids. CDR1 and CDR2 (germline): MDHEN, SYDVKM. The CDR3 is CASSQQTYGYTF. The CDR3 DNA reads TGTGCCAGCAGCCAACAGACCTATGGCTACACCTTC.

This chain uses TRBV19 with TRBJ2-7, with a tentative D call TRBD1 (6 bases). Trimming removed 6 bases from V and 0 bases from J, with 12 bases in between. CDR3 length equals 14 residues. In germline, CDR1 is LNHDA, CDR2 SQIVND (reference sequence). Written as DNA, the CDR3 is TGTGCCAGTAGCCTCAGGGGATTCTCCTACGAGCAGTACTTC. Protein sequence: CASSLRGFSYEQYF.

The CDR3, as DNA: TGTGCCTGGGGACTAGCGGGAGTGAATGAGCAGTTCTTC. Protein: CAWGLAGVNEQFF. V gene TRBV6-5 combines with J gene TRBJ2-1; TRBD2 matches at 14 bases. The CDR3 loop spans 13 amino acids. Germline V CDR1 and CDR2: MNHEY, SVGAGI. J gave up 7 bases and V 11 bases, and 4 bases lay outside the gene matches.

This clone occurred once. The V call is TRBV9, the J call TRBJ2-3; tentatively, D is TRBD2 (6 bases). The germline CDR1 and CDR2 sequences are SGDLS and YYNGEE. The germline V and J ends were trimmed by 3 bases and 4 bases, with 12 bases remaining between them. The CDR3 extends over 14 amino acids. CDR3 nucleotide sequence: TGTGCCAGCAGCGAGGAGGGGTCCCCAGATACGCAGTATTTT. It translates to CASSEEGSPDTQYF.

The chain's CDR3 is CASSISGDNSYEQYF. The CDR3 DNA follows: TGTGCCAGCAGCATTAGTGGGGACAACTCCTACGAGCAGTACTTC. The chain combines TRBV11-2 with TRBJ2-7; D may be TRBD1 (6 bases). With 5 bases removed from V and 0 bases from J, the gap between germline ends came to 14 bases. The CDR3 length is 15 residues. CDR1 is SGHAT, CDR2 FQNNGV, per germline. The variable domain in full, completed from reference TRBV11-2 and TRBJ2-7, reads EAGVAQSPRYKIIEKRQSVAFWCNPISGHATLYWYQQILGQGPKLLIQFQNNGVVDDSQLPKDRFSAERLKGVDSTLKIQPAKLEDSAVYLCASSISGDNSYEQYFGPGTRLTVT.

The count of this clone is one. This chain uses TRBV27 with TRBJ2-1, with D possibly TRBD1 on 6 matching bases. The germline V and J ends were trimmed by 6 bases and 3 bases, with 6 bases remaining between them. The germline V gene encodes CDR1 MNHEY and CDR2 SMNVEV (reference sequence). The CDR3 covers 12 residues. DNA of the CDR3: TGTGCCAGCAGACAGGGCTACAATGAGCAGTTCTTC. Amino acid sequence: CASRQGYNEQFF.

This sequence joins TRBV10-2 and TRBJ2-2, with TRBD1 as a possible D gene (5 bases). Germline V gives CDR1 WSHSY, CDR2 SAAADI. V was clipped by 3 bases and J by 4 bases, with 12 bases between them. CDR3 size: 15 residues. The CDR3 region is CASSERGSFTGELFF. The CDR3 DNA reads TGCGCCAGCAGTGAAAGGGGCTCATTCACCGGGGAGCTGTTTTTT.

This chain uses TRBV28 with TRBJ2-7; D perhaps matches TRBD1 (6 bases). The CDR3 loop spans 12 amino acids. V was pared by 7 bases and J by 6 bases, with 13 bases between. Germline CDR1 and CDR2: MDHEN and SYDVKM. The CDR3, as DNA: TGTGCCAGCATAGCAGGGGTGGGCGAGCAGTACTTC. This codes for CASIAGVGEQYF.

J is TRBJ2-7 and V is TRBV7-2; TRBD1 might be the D (5 bases). The V and J ends lost 5 bases and 1 base respectively, with 12 bases between them. The germline CDR1 and CDR2 sequences are SGHTA and FQGNSA. The CDR3 has 14 amino acids. For the CDR3, the DNA is TGTGCCAGCAGCCCAAAGACAGTTTCCTACGAGCAGTACTTC. Amino acid sequence: CASSPKTVSYEQYF.

The chain links TRBV19 to TRBJ2-1, with 8 positions matching TRBD2. The CDR3 extends over 16 amino acids. Germline V gene sequence: CDR1 LNHDA, CDR2 SQIVND (reference sequence). V shed 10 bases, J shed 5 bases, and the junction held 16 bases outside the gene matches. CDR3 in amino acids: CATIGGGGPIDNEQFF. The CDR3 region has the DNA TGTGCCACTATCGGGGGGGGAGGGCCTATAGACAATGAGCAGTTCTTC.

The chain links TRBV9 to TRBJ2-3, with D tentatively TRBD2 (6 bases). The CDR3 is 15 amino acids. The germline V gene encodes CDR1 SGDLS and CDR2 YYNGEE. Between the trimmed V and J ends, which lost 3 bases and 4 bases, there was a span of 15 bases. DNA of the CDR3: TGTGCCAGCAGCGCCAGGGCGGGGTTGGCAGATACGCAGTATTTT. This gives the protein CASSARAGLADTQYF. Filled out from reference TRBV9 and TRBJ2-3, the complete variable domain reads DSGVTQTPKHLITATGQRVTLRCSPRSGDLSVYWYQQSLDQGLQFLIQYYNGEERAKGNILERFSAQQFPDLHSELNLSSLELGDSALYFCASSARAGLADTQYFGPGTRLTVL.

With respect to this clone: Other nucleotide sequences from this sample produce the same CDR3. The chain couples TRBV4-3 to TRBJ1-6; D might be TRBD1 (5 bases). Germline V lookup: CDR1 LGHNA, CDR2 YSLEER. The CDR3 totals 15 residues. Deletions cut 0 bases from V and 10 bases from J, with 13 bases between. The CDR3 is CASSQDTGRDSPLHF. CDR3 in DNA: TGCGCCAGCAGCCAAGATACGGGGCGGGACTCACCCCTCCACTTT.